This TCR beta chain was obtained from a study of cytomegalovirus exposure and HLA in healthy donors. As for the study in general: Samples from HLA-typed donors yielded around 85 million unique TCRs in an early data release. Findings and caveats of the study: In a later analysis, HLA-associated TCR beta chains were more clonally expanded than equally common others. CMV serostatus stood as the only immune exposure information on hand.

Concerning this clone: The target antigen is unknown.

The primer mix had 60 Vbeta and 13 Jbeta primers. Method: immunoSEQ multiplex PCR; TCRdb's copy keeps in-frame clones and lacks some. The sample holds 150,000 to 200,000 clones, more than 75% seen once. Germline CDR1 and CDR2: SGHRS and YFSETQ. The trim removed 2 bases at V and 1 base at J, leaving 4 bases unmatched. The CDR3 covers 15 residues. The J gene is TRBJ2-7, the V gene TRBV5-1, with 9 bases matching TRBD1. The sequencing sample was made of PBMCs. The receptor's source is a woman between 25 and 40 years old in good health and CMV-seropositive. As DNA, the CDR3 is TGCGCCAGCAGCTTCGGGACAGGGCTATCCTACGAGCAGTACTTC. Its translation: CASSFGTGLSYEQYF. The full variable domain, with the rest looked up from reference TRBV5-1 and TRBJ2-7, is KAGVTQTPRYLIKTRGQQVTLSCSPISGHRSVSWYQQTPGQGLQFLFEYFSETQRNKGNFPGRFSGRQFSNSRSEMNVSTLELGDSALYLCASSFGTGLSYEQYFGPGTRLTVT.